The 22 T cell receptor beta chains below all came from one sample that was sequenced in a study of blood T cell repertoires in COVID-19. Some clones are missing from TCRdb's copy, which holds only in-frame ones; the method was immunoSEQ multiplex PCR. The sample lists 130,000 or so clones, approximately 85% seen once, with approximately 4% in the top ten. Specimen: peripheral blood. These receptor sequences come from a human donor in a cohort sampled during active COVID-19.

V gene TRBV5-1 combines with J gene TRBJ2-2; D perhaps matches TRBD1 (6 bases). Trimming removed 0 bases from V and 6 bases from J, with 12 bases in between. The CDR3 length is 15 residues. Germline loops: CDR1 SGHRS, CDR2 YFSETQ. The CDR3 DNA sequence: TGCGCCAGCAGCTTGGCCTCTGGGGGCCCCGGGGAGCTGTTTTTT. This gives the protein CASSLASGGPGELFF.

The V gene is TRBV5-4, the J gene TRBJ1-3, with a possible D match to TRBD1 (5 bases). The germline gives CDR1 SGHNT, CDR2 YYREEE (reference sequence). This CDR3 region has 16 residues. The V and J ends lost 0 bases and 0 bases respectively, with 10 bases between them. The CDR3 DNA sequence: TGTGCCAGCAGCTTGGGGGGGGTGCACTCTGGAAACACCATATATTTT. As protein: CASSLGGVHSGNTIYF.

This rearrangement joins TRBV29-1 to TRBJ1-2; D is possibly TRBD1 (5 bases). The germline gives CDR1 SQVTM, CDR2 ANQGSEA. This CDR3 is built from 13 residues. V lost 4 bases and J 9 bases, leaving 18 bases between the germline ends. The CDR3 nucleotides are TGCAGCGTTGCCCAGGACACCTCCTCACGCTACACCTTC. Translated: CSVAQDTSSRYTF.

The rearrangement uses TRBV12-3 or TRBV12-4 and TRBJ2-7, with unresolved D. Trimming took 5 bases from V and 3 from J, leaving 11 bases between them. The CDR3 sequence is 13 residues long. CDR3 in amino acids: CASSPLLVYEQYF. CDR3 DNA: TGTGCCAGCAGTCCCTTACTGGTCTACGAGCAGTACTTC.

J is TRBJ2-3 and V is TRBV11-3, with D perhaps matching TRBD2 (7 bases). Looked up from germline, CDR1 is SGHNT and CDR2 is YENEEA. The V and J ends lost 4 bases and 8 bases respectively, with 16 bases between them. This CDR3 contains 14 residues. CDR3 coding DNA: TGTGCCAGCAGCTCCTCCCGGGGGGCGAGTACGCAGTATTTT. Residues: CASSSSRGASTQYF.

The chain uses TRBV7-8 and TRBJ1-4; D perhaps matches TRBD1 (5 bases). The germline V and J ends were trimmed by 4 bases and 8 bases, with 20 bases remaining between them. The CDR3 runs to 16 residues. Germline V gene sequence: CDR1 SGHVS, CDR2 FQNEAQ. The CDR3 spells CASSSRSGGKGEKLFF. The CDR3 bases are TGTGCCAGCAGCTCACGTTCCGGGGGGAAGGGGGAAAAACTGTTTTTT.

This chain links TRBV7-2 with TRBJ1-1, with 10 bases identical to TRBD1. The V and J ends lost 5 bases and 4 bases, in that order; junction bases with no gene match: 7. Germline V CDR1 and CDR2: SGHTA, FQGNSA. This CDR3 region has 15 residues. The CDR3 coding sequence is TGTGCCAGCAGCCTAACGACAGGGGGCGGCACTGAAGCTTTCTTT. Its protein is CASSLTTGGGTEAFF.

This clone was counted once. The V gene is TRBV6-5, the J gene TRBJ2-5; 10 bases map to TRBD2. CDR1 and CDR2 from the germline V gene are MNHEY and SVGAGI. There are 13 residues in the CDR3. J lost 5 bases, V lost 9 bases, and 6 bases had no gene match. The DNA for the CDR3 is TGTGCCAGTGCTAGCGGGGGAGCTGAGACCCAGTACTTC. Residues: CASASGGAETQYF.

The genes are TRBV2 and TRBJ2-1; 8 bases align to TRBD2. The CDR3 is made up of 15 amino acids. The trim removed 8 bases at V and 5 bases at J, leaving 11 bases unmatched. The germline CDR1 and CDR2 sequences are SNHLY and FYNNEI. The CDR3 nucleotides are TGTGCCAGCGGGCTCCAGCGGGGGCTTAACAATGAGCAGTTCTTC. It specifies CASGLQRGLNNEQFF.

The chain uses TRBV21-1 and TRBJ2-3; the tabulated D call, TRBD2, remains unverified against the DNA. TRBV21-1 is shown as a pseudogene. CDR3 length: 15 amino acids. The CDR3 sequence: CASSTGGPRARTQYF. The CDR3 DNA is TGTGCCAGCAGCACGGGCGGGCCTAGGGCCCGGACGCAGTATTTT.

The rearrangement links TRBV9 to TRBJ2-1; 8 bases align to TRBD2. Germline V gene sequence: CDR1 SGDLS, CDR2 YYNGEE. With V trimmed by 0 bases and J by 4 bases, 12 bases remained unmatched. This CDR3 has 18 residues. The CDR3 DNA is TGTGCCAGCAGCGTAGGAGGTAGCGGGACGAGGCCTTACAATGAGCAGTTCTTC. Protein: CASSVGGSGTRPYNEQFF.

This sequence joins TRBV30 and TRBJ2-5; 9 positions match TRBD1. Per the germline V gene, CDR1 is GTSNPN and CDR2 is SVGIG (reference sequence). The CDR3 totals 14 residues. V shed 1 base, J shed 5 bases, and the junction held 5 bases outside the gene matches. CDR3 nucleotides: TGTGCCTGGAGTGACAGGGGGCTAGGGGAGACCCAGTACTTC. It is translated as CAWSDRGLGETQYF.

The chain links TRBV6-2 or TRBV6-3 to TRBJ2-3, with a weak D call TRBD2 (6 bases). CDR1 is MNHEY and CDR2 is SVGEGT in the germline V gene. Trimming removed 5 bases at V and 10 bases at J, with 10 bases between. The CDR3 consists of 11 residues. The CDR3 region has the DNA TGTGCCAGCAGTACCGGGACTTCGCAGTATTTT. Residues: CASSTGTSQYF.

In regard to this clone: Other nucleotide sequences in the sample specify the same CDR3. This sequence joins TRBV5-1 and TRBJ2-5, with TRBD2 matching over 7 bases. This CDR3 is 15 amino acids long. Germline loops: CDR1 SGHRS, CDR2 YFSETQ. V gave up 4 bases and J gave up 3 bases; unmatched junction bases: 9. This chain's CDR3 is CASSRSGLAEETQYF. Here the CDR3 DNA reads TGCGCCAGCAGCCGGAGTGGTCTAGCGGAAGAGACCCAGTACTTC.

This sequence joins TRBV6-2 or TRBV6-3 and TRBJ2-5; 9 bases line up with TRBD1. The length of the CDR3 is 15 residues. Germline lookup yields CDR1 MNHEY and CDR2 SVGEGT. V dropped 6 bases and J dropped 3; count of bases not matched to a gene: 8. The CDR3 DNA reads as TGTGCCAGCAGATACGGACAGGGGTTGGAAGAGACCCAGTACTTC. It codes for CASRYGQGLEETQYF.

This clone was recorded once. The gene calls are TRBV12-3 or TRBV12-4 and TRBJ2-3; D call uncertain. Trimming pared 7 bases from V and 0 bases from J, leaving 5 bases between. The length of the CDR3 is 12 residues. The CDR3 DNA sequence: TGTGCCAGCACCCTTAGCACAGATACGCAGTATTTT. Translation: CASTLSTDTQYF.

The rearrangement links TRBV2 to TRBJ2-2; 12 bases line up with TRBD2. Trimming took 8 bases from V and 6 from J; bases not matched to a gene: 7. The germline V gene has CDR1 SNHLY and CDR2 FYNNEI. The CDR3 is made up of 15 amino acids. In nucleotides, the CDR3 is TGTGCCAGCCGAGAACTAGCGGGAGGCTCCGGGGAGCTGTTTTTT. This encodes CASRELAGGSGELFF. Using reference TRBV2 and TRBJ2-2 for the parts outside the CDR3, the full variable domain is EPEVTQTPSHQVTQMGQEVILRCVPISNHLYFYWYRQILGQKVEFLVSFYNNEISEKSEIFDDQFSVERPDGSNFTLKIRSTKLEDSAMYFCASRELAGGSGELFFGEGSRLTVL.

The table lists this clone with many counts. Here the CDR3 DNA reads TGTGCCAGTAGGGGGACTAATTCCCTCAATGAGCAGTTCTTC. It encodes CASRGTNSLNEQFF. The V and J genes are TRBV19 and TRBJ2-1, with 7 bases identical to TRBD2. Germline V gives CDR1 LNHDA, CDR2 SQIVND (reference sequence). The ends lost 6 bases at V and 6 bases at J; junction bases unmatched: 8. This CDR3 is 14 amino acids long.

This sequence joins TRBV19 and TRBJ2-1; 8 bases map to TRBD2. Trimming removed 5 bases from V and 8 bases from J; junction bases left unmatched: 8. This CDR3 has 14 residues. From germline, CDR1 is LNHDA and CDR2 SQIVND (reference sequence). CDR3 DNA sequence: TGTGCCAGTAGTTATGAGCGGGAGAAAGATGAGCAGTTCTTC. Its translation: CASSYEREKDEQFF.

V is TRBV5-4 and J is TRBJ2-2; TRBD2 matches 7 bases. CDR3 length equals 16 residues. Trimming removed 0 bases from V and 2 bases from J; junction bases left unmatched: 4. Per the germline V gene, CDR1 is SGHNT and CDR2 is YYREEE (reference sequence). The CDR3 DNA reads TGTGCCAGCAGCTTGGATCGCGGGGGAAACACCGGGGAGCTGTTTTTT. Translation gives CASSLDRGGNTGELFF.

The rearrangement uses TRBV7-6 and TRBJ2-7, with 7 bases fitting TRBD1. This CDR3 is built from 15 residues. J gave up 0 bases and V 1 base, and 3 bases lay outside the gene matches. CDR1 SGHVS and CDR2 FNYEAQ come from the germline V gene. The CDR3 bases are TGTGCCAGCAGCTTAGACAGGGGAAACTCCTACGAGCAGTACTTC. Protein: CASSLDRGNSYEQYF.

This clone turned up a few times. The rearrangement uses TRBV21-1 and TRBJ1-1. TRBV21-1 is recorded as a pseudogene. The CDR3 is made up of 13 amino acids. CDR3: CASKLTCDTEAFF. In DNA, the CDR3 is TGTGCCAGCAAACTAACTTGTGACACTGAAGCTTTCTTT.